This T cell receptor beta chain appears in the sequencing data of a study of cytomegalovirus exposure and HLA in healthy donors. In this sample, this clone turned up a few times. Primers: 60 Vbeta forward and 13 Jbeta reverse. The assay was immunoSEQ multiplex PCR, and TCRdb's table has in-frame clones only and misses some. The sample has 150,000 to 200,000 clones, roughly 73% seen once; the top ten hold around 11%. This CDR3 spans 16 amino acids. Germline loops: CDR1 MGHRA, CDR2 YSYEKL. J was trimmed by 4 bases and V by 3 bases; bases with no gene match: 5. V is TRBV4-1 and J is TRBJ2-1; the match to TRBD2 covers 11 bases. Sequenced sample: PBMCs. The origin of this receptor is a man between 18 and 35 years old in good health and CMV-seropositive. The DNA for the CDR3 is TGCGCCAGCAGCCACCTTAGCGGGAGGGCGTACAATGAGCAGTTCTTC. Translation gives CASSHLSGRAYNEQFF.